These 27 T cell receptor beta chains came from one sample sequenced in a study of Ad26.COV2.S vaccination and SARS-CoV-2 variants. This table comes from immunoSEQ multiplex PCR, and its TCRdb copy is limited to in-frame clones, with some not included. This sample has about 350,000 clones, with 75% to 90% found just once. The sample's treatment: about 20 received Ad26.COV2.S at low or high dose, single or two shots; several received placebo; per-sample allocation not given. Samples analyzed were those drawn on day 63 after the first vaccine or placebo injection. The sequencing here drew on peripheral blood, taken in a trial of Ad26.COV2.S vaccine versus placebo. These receptors all come from a person aged 18 to 59 who received the Ad26.COV2.S COVID-19 vaccine or a placebo.

The chain carries TRBV19 and TRBJ1-2; TRBD1 is a possible D gene (5 bases). Trimming left V 4 bases short and J 2 bases short, with 14 bases between. Germline values: CDR1 LNHDA, CDR2 SQIVND (reference sequence). The CDR3 extends over 15 amino acids. The CDR3 DNA sequence: TGTGCCAGTAGTACCTCCCACTGGGGGAACTATGGCTACACCTTC. It is translated as CASSTSHWGNYGYTF. The whole variable domain, filled in from reference TRBV19 and TRBJ1-2, reads DGGITQSPKYLFRKEGQNVTLSCEQNLNHDAMYWYRQDPGQGLRLIYYSQIVNDFQKGDIAEGYSVSREKKESFPLTVTSAQKNPTAFYLCASSTSHWGNYGYTFGSGTRLTVV.

J is TRBJ1-4 and V is TRBV6-5, with TRBD1 as a possible D gene (6 bases). From germline, CDR1 is MNHEY and CDR2 SVGAGI. The CDR3 contains 15 residues. V gave up 6 bases and J gave up 5 bases, with 16 bases separating them. The CDR3: CASSSGGASNEKLFF. The CDR3 DNA sequence: TGTGCCAGCAGCTCTGGGGGGGCATCGAATGAAAAACTGTTTTTT.

This chain joins TRBV5-1 and TRBJ2-2; 7 bases line up with TRBD1. Germline V gives CDR1 SGHRS, CDR2 YFSETQ. CDR3 size: 16 residues. V shed 4 bases and J 1 base; nucleotides not matched to a gene: 7. This chain's CDR3 is CASSLGQVKNTGELFF. The CDR3, as DNA: TGCGCCAGCAGCCTCGGACAGGTCAAGAACACCGGGGAGCTGTTTTTT.

This chain links TRBV20-1 with TRBJ2-5; D is unclear. V was shortened by 7 bases and J by 5 bases, with 11 bases between the two germline ends. Germline V lookup: CDR1 DFQATT, CDR2 SNEGSKA (reference sequence). There are 11 residues in the CDR3. In nucleotides, the CDR3 is TGCAGTGGTTTCTGGAGCGAGACCCAGTACTTC. The encoded protein is CSGFWSETQYF.

V is TRBV6-2 or TRBV6-3 and J is TRBJ2-2, with D unresolved. The V end was cut by 6 bases, the J end by 1 base, with 6 bases between. The CDR3 extends over 13 amino acids. Germline assignment: CDR1 MNHEY and CDR2 SVGEGT. The CDR3 is CASSLRNTGELFF. CDR3 in DNA: TGTGCCAGCAGCCTCAGGAACACCGGGGAGCTGTTTTTT.

V and J are TRBV6-5 and TRBJ1-1; 9 positions match TRBD1. The CDR3 runs 12 residues. With 6 bases clipped from V and 8 bases from J, the junction kept 4 bases outside the gene matches. Looked up from germline, CDR1 is MNHEY and CDR2 is SVGAGI. The CDR3 reads CASSNRGLEAFF. In DNA form, the CDR3 reads TGTGCCAGCAGCAACAGGGGGCTCGAAGCTTTCTTT.

The J gene is TRBJ2-1, the V gene TRBV11-2, with D uncertain. Germline assignment: CDR1 SGHAT and CDR2 FQNNGV. The CDR3 runs to 14 residues. The V end lost 3 bases, the J end lost 8 bases, and 14 bases lay between the germline ends. The CDR3 region is CASSFTAGSDEQFF. CDR3 DNA: TGTGCCAGCAGCTTTACAGCTGGGTCGGATGAGCAGTTCTTC.

The chain is built from TRBV6-6 and TRBJ2-7; TRBD1 aligns across 10 bases. Germline CDR1 and CDR2: MNHNY and SVGAGI (reference sequence). This CDR3 spans 14 amino acids. Losses at the gene ends were 6 bases for V and 6 bases for J; bases not matched to a gene: 8. CDR3 DNA sequence: TGTGCCAGCAGGGAGACAGGGGGCTCTCCCGAGCAGTACTTC. Translating it yields CASRETGGSPEQYF.

This chain links TRBV24-1 with TRBJ2-1; 7 nucleotides agree with TRBD1. The CDR3 is 14 residues long. CDR1 is KGHDR, CDR2 SFDVKD, per germline. The trim removed 5 bases at V and 7 bases at J, leaving 7 bases unmatched. The CDR3 DNA follows: TGTGCCACCAGTGGACAGGGAAGCTTGAATGAGCAGTTCTTC. This translates into CATSGQGSLNEQFF.

V usage is TRBV7-6 and J usage is TRBJ1-2; D is unclear. The CDR3 spans 12 residues. The germline V gene encodes CDR1 SGHVS and CDR2 FNYEAQ. V lost 4 bases and J lost 3, with 6 bases in between. For the CDR3, the DNA is TGTGCCAGCAGCTCAGGAGACTATGGCTACACCTTC. It specifies CASSSGDYGYTF.

The rearrangement links TRBV6-5 to TRBJ1-2; a possible D gene is TRBD1 (6 bases). The CDR3 runs 14 residues. Germline-derived CDR1 and CDR2 are MNHEY and SVGAGI. Trimming left V 8 bases short and J 4 bases short, with 17 bases between. The CDR3 loop reads CASLARGGSYGYTF. As DNA, the CDR3 is TGTGCCAGCTTGGCGAGGGGGGGAAGCTATGGCTACACCTTC.

The chain is built from TRBV24-1 and TRBJ2-1, with TRBD2 matching over 7 bases. Germline CDR1 reads KGHDR; CDR2 reads SFDVKD. The junction had 0 bases not matched to a gene; V was cut back by 0 bases and J by 5 bases. This CDR3 contains 14 residues. CDR3 protein: CATSDLRGDNEQFF. CDR3 sequence (DNA): TGTGCCACCAGTGATTTGCGGGGGGACAATGAGCAGTTCTTC.

The CDR3 here is CASSFEGNQPQHF. The CDR3 DNA sequence: TGTGCCAGCAGTTTTGAGGGGAATCAGCCCCAGCATTTT. V usage is TRBV12-3 or TRBV12-4 and J usage is TRBJ1-5; TRBD1 is a possible D gene (5 bases). V lost 3 bases and J lost 4, with 7 bases in between. The CDR3 totals 13 residues.

The gene calls are TRBV4-2 and TRBJ1-2; TRBD1 might be the D (5 bases). CDR3 size: 14 residues. V was cut by 1 base and J by 6 bases, with 12 bases left in between. CDR1 is LGHNA, CDR2 YNFKEQ, per germline. CDR3 nucleotide sequence: TGTGCCAGCAGCCAAGTGGGGGTAGCGAATGGCTACACCTTC. It is translated as CASSQVGVANGYTF.

The gene calls are TRBV5-6 and TRBJ1-5; the D is unclear. CDR3 length: 15 amino acids. CDR1 SGHDT and CDR2 YYEEEE come from the germline V gene. Trimming took off 0 bases at V and 3 bases at J, with 10 bases between the two ends. As DNA, the CDR3 is TGTGCCAGCAGCTTGGGGACCCTAGCCAATCAGCCCCAGCATTTT. It yields the protein CASSLGTLANQPQHF.

This clone showed up just a few times. The rearrangement uses TRBV7-9 and TRBJ2-4, with 8 bases that match TRBD2. The CDR3 is 17 residues long. Germline V lookup: CDR1 SEHNR, CDR2 FQNEAQ (reference sequence). The V gene end was trimmed by 2 bases and the J gene end by 7 bases; junction bases not matched to a gene: 13. The CDR3 sequence is CASSLSEAGDSGNIQYF. The CDR3 DNA reads as TGTGCCAGCAGCTTATCAGAAGCGGGAGACTCAGGGAACATTCAGTACTTC.

The chain is built from TRBV4-1 and TRBJ2-7, with TRBD2 matching 10 bases. The ends lost 1 base at V and 7 bases at J; junction bases unmatched: 7. The CDR3 contains 15 residues. Germline V gene data show CDR1 as MGHRA and CDR2 as YSYEKL. The CDR3 DNA reads as TGCGCCAGCAGCCAAGTAGCGGGGGGAAGGGATGAGCAGTACTTC. Amino acids: CASSQVAGGRDEQYF.

The chain links TRBV12-3 or TRBV12-4 to TRBJ2-7, with D possibly being TRBD2 (5 bases). The CDR3 contains 11 residues. Trimming stripped 6 bases from V and 8 bases from J, with 11 bases between. CDR3: CASSPGLQQYF. The CDR3 DNA reads as TGTGCCAGCAGCCCCGGACTTCAGCAGTACTTC.

This rearrangement joins TRBV4-2 to TRBJ2-5, with 8 bases identical to TRBD2. Germline CDR1 and CDR2: LGHNA and YNFKEQ. Trimming removed 3 bases from V and 3 bases from J; junction bases left unmatched: 9. This CDR3 comprises 16 residues. The CDR3 loop reads CASSHSFGAGEETQYF. The CDR3 DNA is TGTGCCAGCAGCCATTCCTTCGGAGCGGGAGAAGAGACCCAGTACTTC.

This clone was recorded once. The CDR3 here is CASSPPGQGNQPQHF. CDR3 DNA: TGTGCCAGCAGTCCGCCGGGACAGGGAAATCAGCCCCAGCATTTT. The chain employs TRBV6-5 and TRBJ1-5, with 9 bases lining up with TRBD1. This CDR3 region has 15 residues. Germline trimming cut 5 bases from V and 4 bases from J; bases unmatched to any gene: 6. CDR1 is MNHEY, CDR2 SVGAGI, per germline.

The sample holds one count of this clone. The J gene is TRBJ2-2, the V gene TRBV6-4; D may be TRBD1 (5 bases). Germline CDR1 is MRHNA and CDR2 is SNTAGT. The CDR3 extends over 14 amino acids. V shed 5 bases and J shed 3 bases, with 10 bases lying between them. The CDR3 region is CASSSVRDTGELFF. Here the CDR3 DNA reads TGTGCCAGCAGTTCGGTCAGGGACACCGGGGAGCTGTTTTTT.

This clone came up once. As DNA, the CDR3 is TGTGCCACCCGTAAGGACAGCTCCTACGAGCAGTACTTC. It encodes CATRKDSSYEQYF. The rearrangement joins TRBV25-1 to TRBJ2-7, with D possibly TRBD1 on 6 matching bases. The V gene's germline CDR1 is MGHDK and CDR2 SYGVNS. V gave up 10 bases and J gave up 0 bases, with 13 bases separating them. This CDR3 has 13 residues.

CDR3 region: CAWSRQGNQPQHF. In DNA form, the CDR3 reads TGTGCCTGGAGTCGGCAGGGTAATCAGCCCCAGCATTTT. V usage is TRBV30 and J usage is TRBJ1-5; weak D call: TRBD1 (5 bases). In germline, CDR1 is GTSNPN, CDR2 SVGIG (reference sequence). The V end was cut by 2 bases, the J end by 4 bases, with 9 bases between. This CDR3 is built from 13 residues.

The table lists this clone with a count of one. The chain recombines TRBV9 with TRBJ1-6; 7 bases are shared with TRBD1. The length of the CDR3 is 14 residues. V was clipped by 6 bases and J by 5 bases; unmatched bases: 5. The germline V gene encodes CDR1 SGDLS and CDR2 YYNGEE. The chain's CDR3 is CASTGQANNSPLHF. The DNA of the CDR3 is TGTGCCAGCACCGGACAGGCCAATAATTCACCCCTCCACTTT.

The chain combines TRBV3-1 (or the pseudogene TRBV3-2) with TRBJ2-1, with D uncertain. Looked up from germline, CDR1 is LGHDT and CDR2 is YNNKEL (reference sequence). The CDR3 is 11 residues long. Trimming left V 8 bases short and J 4 bases short, with 6 bases between. DNA of the CDR3: TGTGCCAGCGGGATTTACAATGAGCAGTTCTTC. Its protein product is CASGIYNEQFF.

V gene TRBV7-9 combines with J gene TRBJ2-1; D perhaps matches TRBD2 (7 bases). Germline V CDR1 and CDR2: SEHNR, FQNEAQ (reference sequence). This CDR3 is built from 18 residues. V was shortened by 4 bases and J by 0 bases, with 19 bases between the two germline ends. This CDR3 is CASSSLGGGGSSYNEQFF. The CDR3 DNA reads as TGTGCCAGCAGCTCGTTGGGCGGCGGGGGCAGCTCCTACAATGAGCAGTTCTTC.

The gene calls are TRBV7-2 and TRBJ2-1, with 10 bases lining up with TRBD2. The V gene end was trimmed by 5 bases and the J gene end by 5 bases; junction bases not matched to a gene: 6. The germline V gene has CDR1 SGHTA and CDR2 FQGNSA. This CDR3 is built from 15 residues. CDR3 amino acids: CASSRSGGVNNEQFF. Here the CDR3 DNA reads TGTGCCAGCAGCCGGAGCGGGGGGGTTAACAATGAGCAGTTCTTC.